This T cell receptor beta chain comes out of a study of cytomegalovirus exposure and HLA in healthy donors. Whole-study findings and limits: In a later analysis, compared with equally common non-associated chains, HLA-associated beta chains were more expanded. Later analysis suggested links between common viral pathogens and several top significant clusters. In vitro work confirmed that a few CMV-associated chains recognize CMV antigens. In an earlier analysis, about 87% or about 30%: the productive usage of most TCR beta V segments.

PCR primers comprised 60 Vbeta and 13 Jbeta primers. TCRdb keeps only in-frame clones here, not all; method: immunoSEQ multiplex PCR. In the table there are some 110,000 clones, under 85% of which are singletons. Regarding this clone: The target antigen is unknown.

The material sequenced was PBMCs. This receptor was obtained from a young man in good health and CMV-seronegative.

For the CDR3, the DNA is TGTGCCAGCAGATTCGGGACAGGGCAACGGGGCACTGAAGCTTTCTTT. Its translation: CASRFGTGQRGTEAFF. V is TRBV27 and J is TRBJ1-1, with 9 bases that match TRBD1. Germline V gene lookup returns CDR1 MNHEY and CDR2 SMNVEV (reference sequence). This CDR3 has 16 residues. The V gene end was trimmed by 6 bases and the J gene end by 4 bases; junction bases not matched to a gene: 12.